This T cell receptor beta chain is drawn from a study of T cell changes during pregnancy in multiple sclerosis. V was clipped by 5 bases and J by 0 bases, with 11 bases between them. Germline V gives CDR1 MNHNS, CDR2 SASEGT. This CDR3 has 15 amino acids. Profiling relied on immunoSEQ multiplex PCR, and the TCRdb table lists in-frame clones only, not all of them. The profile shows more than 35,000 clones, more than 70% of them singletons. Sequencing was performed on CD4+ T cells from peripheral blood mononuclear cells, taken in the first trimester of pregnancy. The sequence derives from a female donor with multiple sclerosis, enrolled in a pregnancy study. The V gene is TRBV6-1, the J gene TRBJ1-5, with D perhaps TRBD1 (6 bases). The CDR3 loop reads CASSMTGLSNQPQHF. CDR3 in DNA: TGTGCCAGCAGTATGACAGGACTTAGCAATCAGCCCCAGCATTTT.